The 8 T cell receptor beta chains below were found in one sample sequenced in a study of OX40 agonist ivuxolimab in advanced cancers. Sequencing was performed with immunoSEQ multiplex PCR; in TCRdb, only in-frame clones are kept and a portion is missing. The sample includes over 65,000 clones, about four fifths of them seen just once. Specimen: CD4+ or CD8+ T cells sorted from blood, collected in a trial of the OX40 agonist ivuxolimab. Receptor source: an adult with an advanced solid tumor such as melanoma, head and neck, liver or kidney cancer.

The V call is TRBV18, the J call TRBJ1-3; D gene unclear. Trimming pared 4 bases from V and 3 bases from J, leaving 19 bases between. The germline gives CDR1 KGHSH, CDR2 LQKENI. CDR3 size: 17 residues. The CDR3 DNA reads TGTGCCAGCTCACATTCCCCGGGAGCATCGGTTGGAAACACCATATATTTT. Its protein product is CASSHSPGASVGNTIYF.

The chain is built from TRBV19 and TRBJ2-3; perhaps TRBD2 as D (5 bases). This CDR3 has 15 amino acids. V was trimmed by 4 bases and J by 0 bases, leaving 11 bases between them. Germline CDR1 and CDR2: LNHDA and SQIVND (reference sequence). As DNA, the CDR3 is TGTGCCAGTAGTACAGGCGCGGGTAGCACAGATACGCAGTATTTT. Protein: CASSTGAGSTDTQYF.

This clone was seen a handful of times. CDR3 DNA sequence: TGTGCCAGCAGGCAAGCAGGGTTTAGCAATCAGCCCCAGCATTTT. As protein: CASRQAGFSNQPQHF. This chain joins TRBV28 and TRBJ1-5; tentatively, D is TRBD1 (5 bases). V lost 6 bases and J lost 0, with 12 bases in between. This CDR3 spans 15 amino acids. Germline lookup yields CDR1 MDHEN and CDR2 SYDVKM.

V is TRBV5-1 and J is TRBJ1-1, with D uncertain. Germline CDR1 SGHRS, CDR2 YFSETQ. V was cut by 4 bases and J by 4 bases, with 17 bases left in between. This CDR3 has 15 residues. CDR3 in amino acids: CASSPRLGEGTEAFF. As DNA, the CDR3 is TGCGCCAGCAGCCCCAGACTCGGGGAGGGCACTGAAGCTTTCTTT.

V gene TRBV6-1 combines with J gene TRBJ2-1; 8 bases map to TRBD2. After removal of 5 bases from V and 8 bases from J, the junction contained 11 bases not matched to a gene. CDR1 MNHNS and CDR2 SASEGT come from the germline V gene. The CDR3 is 15 residues long. CDR3 loop: CASSNPGLVRDEQFF. Written as DNA, the CDR3 is TGTGCCAGCAGTAATCCGGGACTAGTCCGAGATGAGCAGTTCTTC.

J is TRBJ2-1 and V is TRBV10-3; D gene ambiguous. This CDR3 contains 15 residues. The ends were cut back, 5 bases at V and 0 bases at J, with 11 bases in the middle. In germline, CDR1 is ENHRY, CDR2 SYGVKD. As DNA, the CDR3 is TGTGCCATCAGTAAAAGCGACCTCTCCTACAATGAGCAGTTCTTC. Translating gives CAISKSDLSYNEQFF.

The CDR3 nucleotides read TGCAGCGGGCATCAGGATACGCAGTATTTT. Its translation: CSGHQDTQYF. The V and J genes are TRBV29-1 and TRBJ2-3; D gene unclear. Germline-derived CDR1 and CDR2 are SQVTM and ANQGSEA. V lost 7 bases, J lost 6 bases, and 8 bases lay in between. The CDR3 is 10 amino acids.

The chain is built from TRBV5-5 and TRBJ1-6; 7 bases line up with TRBD1. CDR1 and CDR2 from the germline V gene are SGHKS and YYEKEE (reference sequence). The V gene end was trimmed by 2 bases and the J gene end by 3 bases; junction bases not matched to a gene: 5. There are 16 residues in the CDR3. The CDR3 protein is CASSFRDSIYNSPLHF. The DNA of the CDR3 is TGTGCCAGCAGCTTCCGGGACAGCATCTATAATTCACCCCTCCACTTT.